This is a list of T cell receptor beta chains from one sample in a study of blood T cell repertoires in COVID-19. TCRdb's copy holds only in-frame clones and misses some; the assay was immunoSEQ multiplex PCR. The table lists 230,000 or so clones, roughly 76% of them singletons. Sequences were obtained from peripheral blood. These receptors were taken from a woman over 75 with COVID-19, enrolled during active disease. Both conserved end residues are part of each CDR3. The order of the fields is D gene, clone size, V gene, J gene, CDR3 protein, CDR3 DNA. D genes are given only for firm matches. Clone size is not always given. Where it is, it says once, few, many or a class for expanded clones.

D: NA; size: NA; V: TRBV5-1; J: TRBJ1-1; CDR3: CASSSQRGVGNTEAFF; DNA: TGCGCCAGCAGCTCCCAGCGCGGGGTAGGGAACACTGAAGCTTTCTTT
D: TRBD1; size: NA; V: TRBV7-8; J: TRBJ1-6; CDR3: CASSRYGQGGNSPLHF; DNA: TGTGCCAGCAGCCGCTATGGACAGGGGGGTAATTCACCCCTCCACTTT
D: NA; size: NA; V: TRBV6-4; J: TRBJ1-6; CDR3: CASSQGSSYNSPLHF; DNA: TGTGCCAGTTCTCAGGGGAGCTCCTATAATTCACCCCTCCACTTT
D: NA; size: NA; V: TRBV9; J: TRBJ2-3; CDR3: CASSVEWAWDTQYF; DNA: TGTGCCAGCAGCGTAGAATGGGCATGGGATACGCAGTATTTT
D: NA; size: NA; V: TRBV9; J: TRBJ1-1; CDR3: CASSHDGFAEAFF; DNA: TGTGCCAGCAGCCACGACGGGTTTGCTGAAGCTTTCTTT
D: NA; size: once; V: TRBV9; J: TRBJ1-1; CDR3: CASSFRWNTEAFF; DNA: TGTGCCAGCAGCTTCCGGTGGAACACTGAAGCTTTCTTT
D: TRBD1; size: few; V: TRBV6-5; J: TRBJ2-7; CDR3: CASSYGTGLREQYF; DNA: TGTGCCAGCAGTTACGGGACAGGTCTTAGGGAGCAGTACTTC
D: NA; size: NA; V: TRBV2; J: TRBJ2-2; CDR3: CASTASTGGTGELFF; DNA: TGTGCCAGCACTGCCTCTACAGGCGGAACCGGGGAGCTGTTTTTT
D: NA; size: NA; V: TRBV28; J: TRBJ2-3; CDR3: CASSLRREPPDTQYF; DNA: TGTGCCAGCAGTTTACGACGGGAGCCCCCAGATACGCAGTATTTT
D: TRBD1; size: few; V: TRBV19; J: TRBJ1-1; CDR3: CASQGARITEAFF; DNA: TGTGCCAGTCAGGGGGCCCGGATCACTGAAGCTTTCTTT
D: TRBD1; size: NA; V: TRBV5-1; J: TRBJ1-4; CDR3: CASSSLTGKNEKLFF; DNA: TGCGCCAGCAGCTCTCTGACAGGGAAAAATGAAAAACTGTTTTTT
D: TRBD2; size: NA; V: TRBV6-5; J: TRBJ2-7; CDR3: CASSYSGIAGGQQYF; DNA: TGTGCCAGCAGTTACTCGGGGATAGCGGGGGGACAGCAGTACTTC
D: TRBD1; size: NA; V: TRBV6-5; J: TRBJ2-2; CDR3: CASQTGDSTGELFF; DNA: TGTGCCAGCCAAACAGGGGACAGCACCGGGGAGCTGTTTTTT
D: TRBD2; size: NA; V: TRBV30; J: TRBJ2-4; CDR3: CAWEAGPHIQYF; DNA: TGTGCCTGGGAAGCGGGACCCCACATTCAGTACTTC
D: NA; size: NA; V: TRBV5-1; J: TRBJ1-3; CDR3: CASSSTPGLSGNTIYF; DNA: TGCGCCAGCAGCTCGACCCCAGGGCTCTCTGGAAACACCATATATTTT
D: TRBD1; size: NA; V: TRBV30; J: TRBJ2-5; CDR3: CAWSEGGKQRETQYF; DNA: TGTGCCTGGAGTGAAGGGGGCAAGCAAAGGGAGACCCAGTACTTC
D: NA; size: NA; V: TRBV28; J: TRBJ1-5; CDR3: CASSLRRGTAEAQHF; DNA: TGTGCCAGCAGTTTAAGACGGGGGACGGCAGAGGCCCAGCATTTT
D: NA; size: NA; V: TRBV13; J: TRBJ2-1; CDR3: CASSSGNSRNEQFF; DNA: TGTGCCAGCAGCAGCGGAAACAGTCGCAATGAGCAGTTCTTC
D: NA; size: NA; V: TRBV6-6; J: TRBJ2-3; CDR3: CASSYSGLTDTQYF; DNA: TGTGCCAGCAGTTACTCGGGGCTCACAGATACGCAGTATTTT
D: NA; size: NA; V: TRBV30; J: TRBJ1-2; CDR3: CAWSLLHRPSYGYTF; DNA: TGTGCCTGGAGCCTACTCCACAGGCCTTCCTATGGCTACACCTTC
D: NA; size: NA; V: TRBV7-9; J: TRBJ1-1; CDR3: CASSWGDRLNTEAFF; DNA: TGTGCCAGCAGCTGGGGTGACAGGTTGAACACTGAAGCTTTCTTT
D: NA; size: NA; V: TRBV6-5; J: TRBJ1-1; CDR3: CASSRLAGSTEAFF; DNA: TGTGCCAGCAGCCGACTCGCGGGGAGCACTGAAGCTTTCTTT
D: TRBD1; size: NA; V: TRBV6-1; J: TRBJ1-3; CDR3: CASSEGQGALGGNTIYF; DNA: TGTGCCAGCAGTGAGGGACAGGGCGCCTTGGGCGGAAACACCATATATTTT
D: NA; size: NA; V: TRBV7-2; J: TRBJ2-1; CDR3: CASSLRGGRSYNEQFF; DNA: TGTGCCAGCAGCTTAAGGGGAGGAAGATCCTACAATGAGCAGTTCTTC
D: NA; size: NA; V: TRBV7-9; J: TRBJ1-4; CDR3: CASTTRRGTTNEKLFF; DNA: TGTGCCAGCACCACTCGCAGAGGTACAACTAATGAAAAACTGTTTTTT
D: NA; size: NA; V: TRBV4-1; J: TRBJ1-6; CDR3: CASSQDLRWGGDSPLHF; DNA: TGCGCCAGCAGCCAAGATCTTAGGTGGGGGGGAGATTCACCCCTCCACTTT
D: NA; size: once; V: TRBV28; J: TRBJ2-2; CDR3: CASSFLTGELFF; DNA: TGTGCCAGCAGTTTCCTCACCGGGGAGCTGTTTTTT
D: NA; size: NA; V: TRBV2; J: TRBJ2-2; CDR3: CASRRRDTGELFF; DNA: TGTGCCAGCAGGAGGAGGGACACCGGGGAGCTGTTTTTT
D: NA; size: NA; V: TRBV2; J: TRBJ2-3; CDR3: CASSEGPDTQYF; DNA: TGTGCCAGCAGTGAAGGGCCAGATACGCAGTATTTT
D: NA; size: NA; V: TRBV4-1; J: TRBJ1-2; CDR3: CASSQVAGRYGYTF; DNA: TGCGCCAGCAGCCAAGTGGCAGGGCGGTATGGCTACACCTTC
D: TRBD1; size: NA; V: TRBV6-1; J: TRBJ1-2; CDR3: CASSEGTGGFYGYTF; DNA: TGTGCCAGCAGTGAAGGGACAGGGGGATTCTATGGCTACACCTTC
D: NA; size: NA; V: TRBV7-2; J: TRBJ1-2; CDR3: CASSSITGNYGYTF; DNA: TGTGCCAGCAGCTCCATCACAGGGAACTATGGCTACACCTTC
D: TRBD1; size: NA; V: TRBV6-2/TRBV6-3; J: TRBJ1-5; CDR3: CASSGTGGQPQHF; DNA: TGTGCCAGCAGCGGGACAGGGGGTCAGCCCCAGCATTTT
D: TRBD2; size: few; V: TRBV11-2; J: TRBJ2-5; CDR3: CASSLSGGLQETQYF; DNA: TGTGCCAGCAGCCTTAGCGGGGGACTCCAAGAGACCCAGTACTTC
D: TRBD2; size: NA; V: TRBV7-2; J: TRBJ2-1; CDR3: CASSFSGNYNEQFF; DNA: TGTGCCAGCAGCTTTAGCGGGAACTACAATGAGCAGTTCTTC
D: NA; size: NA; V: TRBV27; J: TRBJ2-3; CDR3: CASRSRAATDTQYF; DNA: TGTGCCAGCAGATCCCGCGCGGCAACAGATACGCAGTATTTT
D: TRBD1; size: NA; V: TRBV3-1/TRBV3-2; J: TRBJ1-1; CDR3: CASSQALDRVDTEAFF; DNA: TGTGCCAGCAGCCAAGCGTTGGACAGGGTGGACACTGAAGCTTTCTTT